The 7 T cell receptor beta chains in this list originate from one sample, sequenced in a study of shared clonotypes between healthy human individuals. Profiling relied on immunoSEQ multiplex PCR, and the TCRdb table lists in-frame clones only, not all of them. Of over a million clones in the sample, over 95% were seen once. The sequenced material came from naive CD4+ T cells sorted from blood. The subset denotes: CD45RA+ positively selected. These receptors were obtained from a man younger than 45 in good health.

The chain couples TRBV7-9 to TRBJ2-7; tentative D call: TRBD1 (5 bases). The germline gives CDR1 SEHNR, CDR2 FQNEAQ (reference sequence). The CDR3 runs 17 residues. V dropped 1 base and J dropped 2 bases, with 18 bases sitting between them. The CDR3 spells CASSLEETAGYTYEQYF. The CDR3 DNA is TGTGCCAGCAGCTTAGAGGAGACAGCAGGGTATACCTACGAGCAGTACTTC.

The rearrangement joins TRBV4-3 to TRBJ2-3; D perhaps matches TRBD1 (6 bases). Germline V CDR1 and CDR2: LGHNA, YSLEER. The CDR3 is 16 residues long. Between the trimmed V and J ends, which lost 0 bases and 4 bases, there was a span of 14 bases. In nucleotides, the CDR3 is TGCGCCAGCAGCCAAGATGTACACAGGGTGGCAGATACGCAGTATTTT. Its translation is CASSQDVHRVADTQYF.

The CDR3 loop is CASSQAGGTGANVLTF. The CDR3 DNA is TGTGCCAGCAGTCAAGCGGGAGGGACTGGGGCCAACGTCCTGACTTTC. The V call is TRBV25-1, the J call TRBJ2-6; 10 positions match TRBD2. V trimming: 5 bases; J trimming: 2 bases; junction bases outside the gene matches: 3. The CDR3 covers 16 residues. The germline gives CDR1 MGHDK, CDR2 SYGVNS.

The chain combines TRBV6-5 with TRBJ2-1; D gene ambiguous. The CDR3 spans 16 residues. Trimming pared 2 bases from V and 3 bases from J, leaving 14 bases between. The germline V gene encodes CDR1 MNHEY and CDR2 SVGAGI. This CDR3 reads CASSYRRGVLYNEQFF. CDR3 nucleotide sequence: TGTGCCAGCAGTTACCGGAGAGGAGTCCTCTACAATGAGCAGTTCTTC.

This clone occurred once. V gene TRBV4-1 combines with J gene TRBJ2-7, with TRBD1 identical over 8 bases. The CDR3 is 13 amino acids. Germline CDR1 MGHRA, CDR2 YSYEKL. J gave up 2 bases and V 8 bases, and 5 bases lay outside the gene matches. CDR3 sequence reads: CASADRVTYEQYF. CDR3 nucleotide sequence: TGCGCCAGCGCGGACAGGGTGACCTACGAGCAGTACTTC.

The V gene is TRBV9, the J gene TRBJ2-7; 10 bases line up with TRBD2. The trim removed 4 bases at V and 4 bases at J, leaving 11 bases unmatched. The CDR3 contains 16 residues. Germline CDR1 reads SGDLS; CDR2 reads YYNGEE. The DNA of the CDR3 is TGTGCCAGCAGCCCCCGAGGAGCGGGAGGGGGTTACGAGCAGTACTTC. It encodes CASSPRGAGGGYEQYF.

The chain carries TRBV7-8 and TRBJ1-2, with 7 bases aligning to TRBD1. V gave up 6 bases and J gave up 2 bases; unmatched junction bases: 9. This CDR3 has 15 residues. Per the germline V gene, CDR1 is SGHVS and CDR2 is FQNEAQ. The CDR3 loop is CASSPQGGGNYGYTF. CDR3 DNA: TGTGCCAGCAGTCCCCAGGGGGGGGGCAACTATGGCTACACCTTC.